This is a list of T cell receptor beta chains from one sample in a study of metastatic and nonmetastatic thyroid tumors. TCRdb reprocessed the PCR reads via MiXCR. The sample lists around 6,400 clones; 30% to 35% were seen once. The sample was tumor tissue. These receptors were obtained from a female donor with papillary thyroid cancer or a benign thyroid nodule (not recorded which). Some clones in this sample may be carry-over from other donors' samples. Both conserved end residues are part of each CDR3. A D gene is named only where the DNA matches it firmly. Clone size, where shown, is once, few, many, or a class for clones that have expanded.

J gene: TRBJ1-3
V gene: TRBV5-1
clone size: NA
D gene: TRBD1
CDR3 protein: CASSSTGDGNTIYF
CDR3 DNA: TGCGCCAGCAGCTCGACAGGGGACGGAAACACCATATATTTT

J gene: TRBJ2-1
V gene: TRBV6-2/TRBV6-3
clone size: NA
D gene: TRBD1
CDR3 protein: CATRWGQGARDEQFF
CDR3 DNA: TGTGCCACACGTTGGGGACAGGGGGCTAGGGATGAGCAGTTCTTC

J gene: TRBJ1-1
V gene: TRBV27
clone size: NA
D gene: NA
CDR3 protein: CASSLSILGARGTEAFF
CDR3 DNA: TGTGCCAGCAGTTTATCGATATTGGGGGCGAGGGGCACTGAAGCTTTCTTT

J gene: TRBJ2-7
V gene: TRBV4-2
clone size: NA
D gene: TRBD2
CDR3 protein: CASSQEGTSGGYEQYF
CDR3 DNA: TGTGCCAGCAGCCAAGAGGGGACTAGCGGGGGCTACGAGCAGTACTTC

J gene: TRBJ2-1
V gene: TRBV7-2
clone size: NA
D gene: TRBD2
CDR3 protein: CASSLTSGLNEQFF
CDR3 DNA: TGTGCCAGCAGCTTAACTAGCGGCCTCAATGAGCAGTTCTTC

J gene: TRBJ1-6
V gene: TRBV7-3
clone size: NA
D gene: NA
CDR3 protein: CASSLVENSPLHF
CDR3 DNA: TGTGCCAGCAGCTTGGTAGAGAATTCACCCCTCCACTTT

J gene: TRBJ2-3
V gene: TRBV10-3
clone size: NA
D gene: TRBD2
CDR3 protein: CAISDGGLAGGTLTDTQYF
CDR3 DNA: TGTGCCATCAGTGACGGGGGACTAGCGGGAGGAACCCTCACAGATACGCAGTATTTT

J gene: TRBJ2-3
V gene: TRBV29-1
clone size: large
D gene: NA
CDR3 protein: CSVDGPTSTDTQYF
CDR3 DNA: TGCAGCGTTGACGGCCCGACTAGCACAGATACGCAGTATTTT

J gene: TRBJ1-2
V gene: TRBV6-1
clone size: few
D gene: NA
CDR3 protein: CASSEGDSYYYGYTF
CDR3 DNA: TGTGCCAGCAGTGAAGGCGACTCCTACTACTATGGCTACACCTTC

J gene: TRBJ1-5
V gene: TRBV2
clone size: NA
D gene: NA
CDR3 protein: CASRVGLSNQPQHF
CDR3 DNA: TGTGCCAGCAGGGTGGGACTGAGCAATCAGCCCCAGCATTTT

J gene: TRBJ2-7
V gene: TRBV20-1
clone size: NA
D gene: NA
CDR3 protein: CSARDIDSSSYEQYF
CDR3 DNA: TGCAGTGCTAGAGATATAGACTCAAGCTCCTACGAGCAGTACTTC

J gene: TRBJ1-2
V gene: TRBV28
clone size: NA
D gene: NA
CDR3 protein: CASSLGTGYLGYGYTF
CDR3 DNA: TGTGCCAGCAGTTTGGGAACAGGGTACCTCGGCTATGGCTACACCTTC

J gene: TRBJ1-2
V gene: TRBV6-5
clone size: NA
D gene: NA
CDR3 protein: CASSYIGEGYTF
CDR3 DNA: TGTGCCAGCAGTTACATCGGGGAAGGCTACACCTTC

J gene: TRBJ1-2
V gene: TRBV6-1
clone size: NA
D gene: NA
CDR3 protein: CASTAGSSGDYGYTF
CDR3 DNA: TGTGCCAGCACGGCAGGGAGCTCCGGGGACTATGGCTACACCTTC

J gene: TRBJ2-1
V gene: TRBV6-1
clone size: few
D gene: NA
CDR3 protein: CATTEGRDIKANEQFF
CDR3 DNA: TGTGCCACCACTGAGGGCCGGGACATTAAGGCCAATGAGCAGTTCTTC

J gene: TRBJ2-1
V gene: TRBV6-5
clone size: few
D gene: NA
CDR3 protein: CASSYRDYNEQFF
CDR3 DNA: TGTGCCAGCAGTTACCGGGACTACAATGAGCAGTTCTTC

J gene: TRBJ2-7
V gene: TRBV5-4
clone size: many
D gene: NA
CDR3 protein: CASSRGGSPYEQYF
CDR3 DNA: TGTGCCAGCAGCAGGGGCGGGTCGCCCTACGAGCAGTACTTC

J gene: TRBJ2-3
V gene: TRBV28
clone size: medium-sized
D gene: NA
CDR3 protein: CASSPVDRENTQYF
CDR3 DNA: TGTGCCAGCAGTCCCGTCGATCGTGAAAATACGCAGTATTTT

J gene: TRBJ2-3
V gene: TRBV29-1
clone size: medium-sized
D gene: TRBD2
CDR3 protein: CSSSSGDRTDTQYF
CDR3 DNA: TGCAGCTCTTCTAGCGGGGATCGCACAGATACGCAGTATTTT

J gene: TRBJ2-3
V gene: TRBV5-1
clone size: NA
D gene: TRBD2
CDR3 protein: CASSWGPAGGQDTQYF
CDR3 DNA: TGCGCCAGCAGCTGGGGGCCAGCGGGAGGGCAAGATACGCAGTATTTT

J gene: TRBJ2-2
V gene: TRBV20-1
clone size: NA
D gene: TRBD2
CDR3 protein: CSASGGATGELFF
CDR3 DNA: TGCAGTGCTAGCGGGGGGGCCACCGGGGAGCTGTTTTTT

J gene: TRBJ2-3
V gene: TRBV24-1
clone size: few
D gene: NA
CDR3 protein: CATRARGEDTQYF
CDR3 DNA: TGTGCCACCAGGGCCAGGGGGGAAGATACGCAGTATTTT

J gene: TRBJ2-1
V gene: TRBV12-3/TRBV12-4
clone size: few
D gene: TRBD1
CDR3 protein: CASSIDRGVYNEQFF
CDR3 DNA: TGTGCCAGCAGTATCGACAGGGGTGTCTACAATGAGCAGTTCTTC

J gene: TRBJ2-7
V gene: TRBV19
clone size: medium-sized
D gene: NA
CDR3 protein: CASSFSSYEQYF
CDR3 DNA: TGTGCCAGTAGCTTTAGCTCCTACGAGCAGTACTTC

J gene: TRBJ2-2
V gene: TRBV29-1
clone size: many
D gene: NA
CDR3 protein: CSVQGWNTGELFF
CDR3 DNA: TGCAGCGTTCAAGGGTGGAACACCGGGGAGCTGTTTTTT

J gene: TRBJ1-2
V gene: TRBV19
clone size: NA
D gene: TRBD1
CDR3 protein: CASSPPGQPPFYGYTF
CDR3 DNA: TGTGCCAGTAGTCCCCCGGGACAGCCGCCTTTCTATGGCTACACCTTC

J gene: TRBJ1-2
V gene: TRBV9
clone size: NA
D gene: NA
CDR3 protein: CASSAPNGYTF
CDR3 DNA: TGTGCCAGCAGCGCACCAAATGGCTACACCTTC

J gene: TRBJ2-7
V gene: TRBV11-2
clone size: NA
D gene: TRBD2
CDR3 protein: CASSLTGTSGRAREQYF
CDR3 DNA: TGTGCCAGCAGCTTAACCGGGACTAGCGGGAGGGCCCGGGAGCAGTACTTC

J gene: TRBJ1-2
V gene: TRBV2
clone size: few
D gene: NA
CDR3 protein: CASRRGLDAGYTF
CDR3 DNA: TGTGCCAGCAGGAGAGGACTAGATGCTGGCTACACCTTC

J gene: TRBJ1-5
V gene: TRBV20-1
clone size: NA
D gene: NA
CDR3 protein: CSATTGTSNQPQHF
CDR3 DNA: TGCAGTGCAACCACAGGGACGAGCAATCAGCCCCAGCATTTT

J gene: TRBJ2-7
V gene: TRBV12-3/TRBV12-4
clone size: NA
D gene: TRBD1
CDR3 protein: CASSPGDRGTYEQYF
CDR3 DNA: TGTGCCAGCAGTCCCGGGGACAGGGGCACTTACGAGCAGTACTTC

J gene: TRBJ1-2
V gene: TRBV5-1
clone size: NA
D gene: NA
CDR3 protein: CASSFGQGYTF
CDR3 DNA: TGCGCCAGCAGCTTTGGCCAGGGCTACACCTTC

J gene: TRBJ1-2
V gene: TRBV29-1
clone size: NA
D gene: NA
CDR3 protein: CSGGVTGNYGYAF
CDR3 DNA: TGCAGCGGGGGAGTCACAGGGAACTACGGCTACGCCTTC

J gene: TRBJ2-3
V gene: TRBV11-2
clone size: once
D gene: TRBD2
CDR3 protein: CASSRTGTSSSSTDTQYF
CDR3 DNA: TGTGCCAGCAGTCGGACCGGGACTAGTTCCAGTAGCACAGATACGCAGTATTTT

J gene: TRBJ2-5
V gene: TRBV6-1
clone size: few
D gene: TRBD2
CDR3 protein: CASSSKTSAQETQYF
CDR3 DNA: TGTGCCAGCAGCTCGAAGACTAGCGCCCAAGAGACCCAGTACTTC

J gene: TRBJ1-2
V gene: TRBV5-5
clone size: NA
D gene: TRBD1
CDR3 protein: CASSPGQGTNYGYTF
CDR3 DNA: TGTGCCAGCAGCCCGGGACAGGGGACTAACTATGGCTACACCTTC

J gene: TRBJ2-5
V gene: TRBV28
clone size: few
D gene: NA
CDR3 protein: CASSLGGRAQETQYF
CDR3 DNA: TGTGCCAGCAGTTTAGGGGGCAGGGCTCAAGAGACCCAGTACTTC

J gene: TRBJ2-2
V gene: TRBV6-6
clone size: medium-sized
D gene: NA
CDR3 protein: CASSFKGPGRWVGELFF
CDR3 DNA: TGTGCCAGCAGTTTCAAGGGACCGGGGAGGTGGGTCGGGGAGCTGTTTTTT

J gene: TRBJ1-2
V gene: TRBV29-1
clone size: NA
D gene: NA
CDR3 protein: CSVEGEPHGYTF
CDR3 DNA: TGCAGCGTTGAGGGGGAACCCCATGGCTACACCTTC

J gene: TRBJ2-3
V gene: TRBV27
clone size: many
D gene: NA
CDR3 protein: CASSSGWGTDTQYF
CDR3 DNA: TGTGCCAGCAGTTCAGGATGGGGCACAGATACGCAGTATTTT

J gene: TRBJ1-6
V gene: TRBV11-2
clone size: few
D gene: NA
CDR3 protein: CASSFALYNSPLHF
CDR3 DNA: TGTGCCAGCAGCTTTGCGCTCTATAATTCACCCCTCCACTTT

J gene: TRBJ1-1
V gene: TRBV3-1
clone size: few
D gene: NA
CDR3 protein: CASSPRGGSGTEAFF
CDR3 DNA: TGTGCCAGCAGCCCCCGGGGGGGATCGGGCACTGAAGCTTTCTTT

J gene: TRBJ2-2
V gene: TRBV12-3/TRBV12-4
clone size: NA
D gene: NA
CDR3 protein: CASSLGIVGSGGTGELFF
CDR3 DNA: TGTGCCAGCAGTCTTGGGATAGTGGGCTCCGGTGGAACCGGGGAGCTGTTTTTT

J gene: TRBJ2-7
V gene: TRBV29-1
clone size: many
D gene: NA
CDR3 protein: CSVELGRGRYEQYF
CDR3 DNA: TGCAGCGTTGAGTTGGGCAGGGGGAGGTACGAGCAGTACTTC

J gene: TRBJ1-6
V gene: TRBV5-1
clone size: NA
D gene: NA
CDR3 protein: CASSRSGAEGSPLHF
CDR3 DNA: TGCGCCAGCAGCCGGAGTGGGGCCGAAGGTTCACCCCTCCACTTT

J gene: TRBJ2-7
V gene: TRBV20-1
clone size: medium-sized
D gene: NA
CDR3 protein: CSARDPTDREGEQYF
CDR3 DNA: TGCAGTGCTAGAGATCCTACGGACAGGGAGGGAGAGCAGTACTTC

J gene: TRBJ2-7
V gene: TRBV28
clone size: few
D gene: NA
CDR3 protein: CASSSLGRGPLGEQYF
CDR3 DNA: TGTGCCAGCAGTTCGCTGGGGCGGGGGCCCCTGGGTGAGCAGTACTTC